The T cell receptor (beta chain) described here comes from a study of neurological immune-mediated disorders. The making of cDNA relied on 5'RACE with 10-nucleotide random UMIs. A single run covered 15-18 subjects with over 180 million TCR-beta sequences. TCRdb fed the 5' RACE reads into MiXCR, producing one record per CDR3 protein. The table shows about 49,000 distinct CDR3 sequences, with 7% to 9% occurring only once. Trimming took 3 bases from V and 4 from J, leaving 28 bases between them. The CDR3 length is 20 residues. Germline V gene sequence: CDR1 SGHTA, CDR2 FQGNSA. This clonotype was observed many times. Time point given: longitudinal time-point 3. Volunteers from a blood bank in Maryland, USA, made up the healthy controls.

This chain uses TRBV7-2 with TRBJ2-1; a possible D gene is TRBD2 (5 bases). The sample taken for sequencing was PBMCs. The clonotype originates from a woman aged 40 to 55 in good health. CDR3 bases: TGTGCCAGCAGCTTGGTGTCAGGACTCATCATCGGAAGCTCTTACAATGAGCAGTTCTTC. It is translated as CASSLVSGLIIGSSYNEQFF.